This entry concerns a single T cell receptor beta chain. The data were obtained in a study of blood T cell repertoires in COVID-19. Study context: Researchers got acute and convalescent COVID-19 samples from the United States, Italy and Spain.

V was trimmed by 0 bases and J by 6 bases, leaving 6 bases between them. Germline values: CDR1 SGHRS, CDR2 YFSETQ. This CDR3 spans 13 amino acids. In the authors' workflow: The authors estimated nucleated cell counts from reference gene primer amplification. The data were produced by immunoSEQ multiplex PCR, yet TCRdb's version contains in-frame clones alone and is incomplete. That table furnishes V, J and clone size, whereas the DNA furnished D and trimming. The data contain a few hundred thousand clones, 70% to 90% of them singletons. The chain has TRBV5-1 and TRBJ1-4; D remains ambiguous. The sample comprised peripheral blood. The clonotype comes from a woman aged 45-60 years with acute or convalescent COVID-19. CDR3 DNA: TGCGCCAGCAGCTTGGAGGGAGATGAAAAACTGTTTTTT. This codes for CASSLEGDEKLFF.